Following are 12 T cell receptor beta chains from one sample sequenced in a study of T cell responses to AZD1222 COVID-19 vaccine. Some clones are missing from TCRdb's copy, which holds only in-frame ones; the method was immunoSEQ multiplex PCR. The sample shows over 150,000 clones, about 87% of them seen only once. The input for sequencing was peripheral blood, taken on day 0 of AZD1222 vaccination. These receptor sequences come from an adult in good health.

The CDR3 is CASSQRLVGDTQYF. As DNA, the CDR3 is TGTGCCAGCAGCCAAAGGTTAGTTGGAGATACGCAGTATTTT. V usage is TRBV4-2 and J usage is TRBJ2-3; D unresolved. The germline gives CDR1 LGHNA, CDR2 YNFKEQ. The CDR3 runs to 14 residues. V was pared by 2 bases and J by 5 bases, with 11 bases between.

This chain connects TRBV4-3 to TRBJ2-1, with unresolved D. The CDR3 spans 15 residues. Germline V CDR1 and CDR2: LGHNA, YSLEER. With 0 bases removed from V and 1 base from J, the gap between germline ends came to 7 bases. This CDR3 is CASSQEARSYNEQFF. The CDR3 DNA reads TGCGCCAGCAGCCAAGAAGCGAGATCCTACAATGAGCAGTTCTTC.

The V gene is TRBV7-8, the J gene TRBJ1-2; 8 bases map to TRBD1. V shed 4 bases and J 4 bases; nucleotides not matched to a gene: 2. Germline-derived CDR1 and CDR2 are SGHVS and FQNEAQ. The CDR3 consists of 13 residues. CDR3 protein: CASSSTGGYGYTF. DNA of the CDR3: TGTGCCAGCAGCTCTACAGGGGGCTATGGCTACACCTTC.

The chain uses TRBV9 and TRBJ1-1, with TRBD1 matching 7 bases. The V gene end was trimmed by 6 bases and the J gene end by 1 base; junction bases not matched to a gene: 3. Germline V CDR1 and CDR2: SGDLS, YYNGEE. CDR3 size: 13 residues. CDR3 loop: CASTGQANTEAFF. The DNA for the CDR3 is TGTGCCAGCACCGGACAGGCGAACACTGAAGCTTTCTTT.

The chain uses TRBV3-1 (or the pseudogene TRBV3-2) and TRBJ1-6; 7 bases map to TRBD1. Per germline, CDR1 LGHDT and CDR2 YNNKEL (reference sequence). V lost 7 bases, J lost 6 bases, and 6 bases stayed unmatched. The CDR3 covers 14 residues. The CDR3, as DNA: TGTGCCAGCAACCTACAGGGGATTAATTCACCCCTCCACTTT. This gives the protein CASNLQGINSPLHF.

This sequence joins TRBV7-2 and TRBJ2-5; the D is unclear. Between the trimmed V and J ends, which lost 1 base and 3 bases, there was a span of 6 bases. Looked up from germline, CDR1 is SGHTA and CDR2 is FQGNSA. This CDR3 region has 13 residues. The CDR3 sequence: CASSLDFKETQYF. The CDR3 region has the DNA TGTGCCAGCAGCTTAGACTTTAAAGAGACCCAGTACTTC.

V and J are TRBV12-2 and TRBJ1-2. TRBV12-2 is labeled a pseudogene. The CDR3 is made up of 16 amino acids. CDR3 DNA: TGTGCAAGTCGCCCAGGGCGAAGAGGGGCAAACTATGGCTACACCTTC. Translation gives CASRPGRRGANYGYTF.

This clone was seen only a few times. J is TRBJ2-5 and V is TRBV7-7; 9 nucleotides agree with TRBD1. Looked up from germline, CDR1 is SSHAT and CDR2 is FNYEAQ (reference sequence). The CDR3 length is 13 residues. Here the CDR3 DNA reads TGTGCTAGCGGATTCGGACAGGGGGAGACCCAGTACTTC. Residues: CASGFGQGETQYF.

The chain has TRBV4-2 and TRBJ2-1, with D hard to call. The V and J ends lost 5 bases and 1 base respectively, with 9 bases between them. Per germline, CDR1 LGHNA and CDR2 YNFKEQ. This CDR3 region has 14 residues. The CDR3 nucleotides are TGTGCCAGCAGCGACTGGGGATCCTACAATGAGCAGTTCTTC. Its translation: CASSDWGSYNEQFF.

V is TRBV18 and J is TRBJ1-3; tentatively, D is TRBD1 (5 bases). V was pared by 2 bases and J by 2 bases, with 13 bases between. The V gene's germline CDR1 is KGHSH and CDR2 LQKENI. CDR3 length: 16 amino acids. CDR3: CASSPTARGTGNTIYF. The CDR3 coding sequence is TGTGCCAGCTCACCAACCGCAAGGGGTACTGGAAACACCATATATTTT.

This chain connects TRBV19 to TRBJ2-1; D may be TRBD2 (6 bases). Trimming pared 6 bases from V and 8 bases from J, leaving 14 bases between. The germline V gene encodes CDR1 LNHDA and CDR2 SQIVND (reference sequence). The CDR3 spans 13 residues. The CDR3 here is CASRTDAGYEQFF. The CDR3 nucleotides read TGTGCCAGTAGAACGGACGCGGGGTATGAGCAGTTCTTC.

V is TRBV11-2 and J is TRBJ2-2; D may be TRBD1 (5 bases). This CDR3 region has 13 residues. The germline V and J ends were trimmed by 5 bases and 8 bases, with 12 bases remaining between them. Germline V gives CDR1 SGHAT, CDR2 FQNNGV. Here the CDR3 DNA reads TGTGCCAGCAGCGTCCTCAGGGATGGGGAGCTGTTTTTT. It codes for CASSVLRDGELFF.